This record looks at one TCR beta chain sequence and its context. Sequencing was performed with immunoSEQ multiplex PCR; in TCRdb, only in-frame clones are kept and a portion is missing. The data hold about 300,000 clones, with around 83% observed a single time. The CDR3 spans 13 residues. The germline gives CDR1 SEHNR, CDR2 FQNEAQ (reference sequence). The germline V and J ends were trimmed by 7 bases and 1 base, with 10 bases remaining between them. This sample stems from a study of blood T cell repertoires in COVID-19. The overall study: PBMCs, B-cell-depleted T cells, or T cells were the source of the cDNA or gDNA that made up the material.

The sequenced material came from peripheral blood. The receptor was isolated from a woman between 50 and 59 years old with acute or convalescent COVID-19. The V gene is TRBV7-9, the J gene TRBJ2-5, with D perhaps matching TRBD2 (6 bases). The CDR3, as DNA: TGTGCCAGCACGACGGGAGCCCAAGAGACCCAGTACTTC. Encoded protein: CASTTGAQETQYF.